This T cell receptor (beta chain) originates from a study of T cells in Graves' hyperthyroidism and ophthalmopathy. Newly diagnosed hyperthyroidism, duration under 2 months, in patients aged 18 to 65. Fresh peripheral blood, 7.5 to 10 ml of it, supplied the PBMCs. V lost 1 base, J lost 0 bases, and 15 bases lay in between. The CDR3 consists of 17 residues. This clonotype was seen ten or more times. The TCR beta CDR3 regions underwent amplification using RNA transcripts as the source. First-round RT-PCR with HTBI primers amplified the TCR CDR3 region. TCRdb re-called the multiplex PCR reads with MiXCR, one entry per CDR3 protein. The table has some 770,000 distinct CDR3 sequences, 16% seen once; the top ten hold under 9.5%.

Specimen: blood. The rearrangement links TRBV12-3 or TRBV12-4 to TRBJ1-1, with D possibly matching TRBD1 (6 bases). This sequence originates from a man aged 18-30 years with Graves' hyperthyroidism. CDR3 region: CASSLDQGLMMNTEAFF. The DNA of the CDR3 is TGTGCCAGCAGTTTAGATCAGGGGTTGATGATGAACACTGAAGCTTTCTTT.